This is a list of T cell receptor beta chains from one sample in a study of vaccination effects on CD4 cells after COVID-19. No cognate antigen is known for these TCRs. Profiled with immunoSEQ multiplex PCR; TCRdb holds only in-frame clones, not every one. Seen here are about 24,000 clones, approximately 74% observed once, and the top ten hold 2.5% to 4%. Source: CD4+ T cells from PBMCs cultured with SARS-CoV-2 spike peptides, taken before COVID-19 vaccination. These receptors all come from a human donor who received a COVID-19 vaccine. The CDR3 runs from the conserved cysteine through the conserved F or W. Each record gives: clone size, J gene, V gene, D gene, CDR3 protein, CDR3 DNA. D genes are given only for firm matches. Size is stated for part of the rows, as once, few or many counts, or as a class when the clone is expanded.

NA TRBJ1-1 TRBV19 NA CASGRPEAFF TGTGCCAGCGGACGGCCTGAAGCTTTCTTT
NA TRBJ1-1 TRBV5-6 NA CASSTAANTEAFF TGTGCCAGCAGCACGGCCGCAAACACTGAAGCTTTCTTT
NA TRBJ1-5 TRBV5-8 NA CASSLGTEINQPQHF TGTGCCAGCAGCCTAGGGACGGAAATCAATCAGCCCCAGCATTTT
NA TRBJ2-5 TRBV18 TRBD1 CASSPLGQEETQYF TGTGCCAGCTCACCACTAGGACAGGAAGAGACCCAGTACTTC
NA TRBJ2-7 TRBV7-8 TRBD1 CASSLGQYSYEQYF TGTGCCAGCAGCTTGGGACAGTACTCCTACGAGCAGTACTTC
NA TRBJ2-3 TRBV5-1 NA CASSKERETDTQYF TGCGCCAGCAGCAAGGAGAGGGAAACAGATACGCAGTATTTT
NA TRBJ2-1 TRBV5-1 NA CASSLVRLVVGNEQFF TGCGCCAGCAGCTTGGTTAGGCTAGTGGTAGGAAATGAGCAGTTCTTC
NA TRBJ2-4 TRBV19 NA CATGVGNIQYF TGTGCGACCGGGGTTGGAAACATTCAGTACTTC
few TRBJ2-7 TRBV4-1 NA CASSQRLTGTTTSYEQYF TGCGCCAGCAGCCAAAGACTGACCGGGACAACGACTTCCTACGAGCAGTACTTC
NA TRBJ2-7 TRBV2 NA CATKLPGGLSYEQYF TGTGCCACCAAGTTACCCGGGGGCCTCTCCTACGAGCAGTACTTC